Described below is a single T cell receptor beta chain sequence and its context. The CDR3 runs to 17 residues. Trimming cost V 0 bases and J 0 bases; bases outside gene matches: 6. Germline-derived CDR1 and CDR2 are MNHEY and SVGEGT. This sample is drawn from a study of blood T cell repertoires in COVID-19. Here immunoSEQ multiplex PCR was the method, and the copy in TCRdb shows in-frame clones only, minus some. The sample lists approximately 300,000 clones, roughly 80% occurring once. The sample was peripheral blood. The genes are TRBV6-2 or TRBV6-3 and TRBJ1-1, with TRBD1 matching 8 bases. The clonotype was recovered from a person aged 70 to 85 with COVID-19, enrolled during active disease. CDR3 residues: CASSYSIWTGLNTEAFF. The CDR3 region has the DNA TGTGCCAGCAGTTACTCGATTTGGACAGGGCTGAACACTGAAGCTTTCTTT.